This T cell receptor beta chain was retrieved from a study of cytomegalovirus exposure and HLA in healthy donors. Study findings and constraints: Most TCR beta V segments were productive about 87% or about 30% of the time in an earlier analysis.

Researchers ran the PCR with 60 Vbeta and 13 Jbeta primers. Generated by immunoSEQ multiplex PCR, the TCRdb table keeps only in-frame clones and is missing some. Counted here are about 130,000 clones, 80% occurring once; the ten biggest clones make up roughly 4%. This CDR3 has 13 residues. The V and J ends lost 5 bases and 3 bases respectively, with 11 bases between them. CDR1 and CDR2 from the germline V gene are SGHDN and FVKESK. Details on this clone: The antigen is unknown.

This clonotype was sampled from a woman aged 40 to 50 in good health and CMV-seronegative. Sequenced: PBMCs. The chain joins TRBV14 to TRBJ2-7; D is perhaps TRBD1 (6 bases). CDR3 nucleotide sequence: TGTGCCAGCAGCGCCACAGGGAACTACGAGCAGTACTTC. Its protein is CASSATGNYEQYF.